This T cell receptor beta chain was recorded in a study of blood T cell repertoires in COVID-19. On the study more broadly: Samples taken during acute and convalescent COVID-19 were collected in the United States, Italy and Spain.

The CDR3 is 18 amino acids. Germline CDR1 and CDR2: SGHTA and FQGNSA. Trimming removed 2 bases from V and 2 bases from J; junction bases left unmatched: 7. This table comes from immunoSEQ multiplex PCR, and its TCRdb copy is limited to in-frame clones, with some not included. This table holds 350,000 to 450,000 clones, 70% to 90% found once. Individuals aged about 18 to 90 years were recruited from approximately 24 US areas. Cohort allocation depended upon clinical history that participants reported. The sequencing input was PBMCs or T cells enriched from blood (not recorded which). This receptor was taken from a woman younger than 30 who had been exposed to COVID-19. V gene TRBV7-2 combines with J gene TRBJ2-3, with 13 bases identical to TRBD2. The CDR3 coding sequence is TGTGCCAGCAGCTTAACACCGGGACTAGCGGGATTCACAGATACGCAGTATTTT. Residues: CASSLTPGLAGFTDTQYF.